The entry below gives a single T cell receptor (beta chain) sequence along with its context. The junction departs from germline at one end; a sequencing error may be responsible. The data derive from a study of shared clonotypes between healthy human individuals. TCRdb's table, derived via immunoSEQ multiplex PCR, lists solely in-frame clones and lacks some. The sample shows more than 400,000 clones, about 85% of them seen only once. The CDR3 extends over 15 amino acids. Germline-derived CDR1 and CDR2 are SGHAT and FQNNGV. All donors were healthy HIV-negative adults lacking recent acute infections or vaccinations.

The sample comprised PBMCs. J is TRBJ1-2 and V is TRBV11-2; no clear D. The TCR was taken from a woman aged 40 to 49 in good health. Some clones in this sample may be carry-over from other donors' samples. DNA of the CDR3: TGTGCCAGCAGCTTAGTGGCATGGGTGAACTATGGCCACACCTTC. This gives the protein CASSLVAWVNYGHTF. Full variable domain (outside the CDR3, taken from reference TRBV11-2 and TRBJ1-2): EAGVAQSPRYKIIEKRQSVAFWCNPISGHATLYWYQQILGQGPKLLIQFQNNGVVDDSQLPKDRFSAERLKGVDSTLKIQPAKLEDSAVYLCASSLVAWVNYGHTFGSGTRLTVV.